A single sample is the source of the 7 T cell receptor beta chains below, sequenced in a study of cytomegalovirus exposure and HLA in healthy donors. Primers for the PCR totalled 60 Vbeta and 13 Jbeta. TCRdb's table, derived via immunoSEQ multiplex PCR, lists solely in-frame clones and lacks some. The sample yields about 210,000 clones, roughly 80% seen once. Sample: PBMCs. These receptors were obtained from a male donor in good health and CMV-seropositive.

This clone has just a few counts. The V and J genes are TRBV30 and TRBJ1-3; D possibly corresponds to TRBD1 (6 bases). V was trimmed by 0 bases and J by 4 bases, leaving 7 bases between them. This CDR3 has 13 residues. Germline loops: CDR1 GTSNPN, CDR2 SVGIG (reference sequence). The CDR3 here is CAWSVGAGNTIYF. In DNA, the CDR3 is TGTGCCTGGAGTGTGGGGGCCGGAAACACCATATATTTT.

This rearrangement joins TRBV6-6 to TRBJ1-2, with 7 positions matching TRBD1. CDR1 and CDR2 from the germline V gene are MNHNY and SVGAGI (reference sequence). The CDR3 covers 14 residues. Losses at the gene ends were 5 bases for V and 4 bases for J; bases not matched to a gene: 7. CDR3 DNA sequence: TGTGCCAGCAGTCGCGCAGGGGGGAGCTATGGCTACACCTTC. Its protein is CASSRAGGSYGYTF.

This clone occurred once. This sequence joins TRBV27 and TRBJ2-7; 11 nucleotides agree with TRBD1. The germline CDR1 and CDR2 sequences are MNHEY and SMNVEV (reference sequence). V gave up 3 bases and J gave up 3 bases; unmatched junction bases: 4. This CDR3 is 15 amino acids long. DNA of the CDR3: TGTGCCAGCAGTTTGGCCGGGACAGGGGGCTACGAGCAGTACTTC. Its translation: CASSLAGTGGYEQYF.

The CDR3 is CASSHSIAGLAFF. Written as DNA, the CDR3 is TGTGCCAGCAGCCATTCAATCGCAGGGTTGGCTTTCTTT. The rearrangement joins TRBV7-8 to TRBJ1-1, with a weak D call TRBD1 (5 bases). V was trimmed by 5 bases and J by 11 bases, leaving 18 bases between them. Germline CDR1 and CDR2: SGHVS and FQNEAQ. The CDR3 is 13 amino acids.

The gene calls are TRBV4-1 and TRBJ1-2; 11 nucleotides line up with TRBD1. V lost 1 base and J lost 5; bases outside the gene matches: 6. This CDR3 comprises 16 residues. Germline V gene lookup returns CDR1 MGHRA and CDR2 YSYEKL. This chain's CDR3 is CASSQAGTGGNYGYTF. CDR3 bases: TGCGCCAGCAGCCAAGCCGGGACAGGGGGGAATTATGGCTACACCTTC.

The chain carries TRBV9 and TRBJ2-7, with a weak D call TRBD1 (6 bases). V was pared by 0 bases and J by 0 bases, with 10 bases between. Looked up from germline, CDR1 is SGDLS and CDR2 is YYNGEE. This CDR3 contains 15 residues. CDR3 in DNA: TGTGCCAGCAGCGTAGGGGACACTTCCTCCTACGAGCAGTACTTC. Its protein is CASSVGDTSSYEQYF.

This clone has a single count. The chain uses TRBV27 and TRBJ2-7; 12 nucleotides line up with TRBD1. This CDR3 is 14 amino acids long. V trimming: 8 bases; J trimming: 7 bases; junction bases outside the gene matches: 9. The germline CDR1 and CDR2 sequences are MNHEY and SMNVEV (reference sequence). CDR3 sequence: CASRPGQGAQEQYF. The DNA of the CDR3 is TGTGCCAGCCGACCGGGACAGGGGGCGCAGGAGCAGTACTTC.